This TCR beta chain originates from a study of T cell clonality in common variable immunodeficiency. This clone appeared many times. Antigen unknown. The CDR3 end is not reached by the read, which stops 3 residues before it; the germline J gene fills it in. CDR3 length: 16 residues. Trimming cost V 1 base and J 6 bases; bases outside gene matches: 8. Germline CDR1 and CDR2: LGHDT and YNNKEL (reference sequence). The method was immunoSEQ multiplex PCR; TCRdb's version includes in-frame clones alone and lacks a portion of them. Listed for the sample are around 45,000 clones, none seen a single time. Study results and caveats: Fewer deletions and N-nucleotide insertions were reportedly seen in common variable immunodeficiency TCR beta sequences.

The chain uses TRBV3-1 (or the pseudogene TRBV3-2) and TRBJ2-3; 9 bases map to TRBD2. This TCR derives from a person aged 18 to 75 in good health. Specimen: peripheral blood mononuclear cells. CDR3 region: CASSQAGGGAGDTQYF. CDR3 DNA (partial): TGTGCCAGCAGCCAAGCTGGCGGGGGGGCCGGGGATACG.